What follows are 20 T cell receptor beta chains derived from one specimen sequenced in a study of cytomegalovirus exposure and HLA in healthy donors. This PCR relied on a set of 60 Vbeta primers and 13 Jbeta primers. Only in-frame clones appear in the TCRdb table, and some are missing; sequencing was by immunoSEQ multiplex PCR. Here the sample spans under 70,000 clones, about 70% being singletons. The sequenced sample was PBMCs. The receptors stem from a woman in her twenties or thirties in good health and CMV-seronegative.

The chain employs TRBV28 and TRBJ1-2; 11 nucleotides agree with TRBD1. Trimming took 5 bases from V and 3 from J; bases not matched to a gene: 5. The CDR3 is 15 amino acids. Germline CDR1 MDHEN, CDR2 SYDVKM. The CDR3 coding sequence is TGTGCCAGCAGTAATGGACAGGGGGCTTACTATGGCTACACCTTC. This sequence encodes CASSNGQGAYYGYTF.

This chain uses TRBV20-1 with TRBJ1-2; possible D gene TRBD1, 5 bases. V was clipped by 3 bases and J by 8 bases, with 10 bases between them. CDR3 length: 11 residues. The V gene's germline CDR1 is DFQATT and CDR2 SNEGSKA (reference sequence). CDR3 nucleotide sequence: TGCAGTGCTAGCCAGGGTGGCGGCTACACCTTC. This codes for CSASQGGGYTF.

The chain links TRBV11-3 to TRBJ2-1, with 11 bases aligning to TRBD2. Germline assignment: CDR1 SGHNT and CDR2 YENEEA. V shed 0 bases and J 9 bases; nucleotides not matched to a gene: 7. CDR3 size: 16 residues. The CDR3 spells CASSLDLAGGRGEQFF. The CDR3 DNA is TGTGCCAGCAGCTTAGATTTAGCGGGGGGGCGCGGTGAGCAGTTCTTC.

The genes are TRBV25-1 and TRBJ2-1, with D maybe TRBD2 (5 bases). Germline assignment: CDR1 MGHDK and CDR2 SYGVNS. The V end lost 3 bases, the J end lost 2 bases, and 5 bases lay between the germline ends. The CDR3 runs 13 residues. The CDR3 DNA reads TGTGCCAGCAGTGAGGAGGCCTACAATGAGCAGTTCTTC. Protein product: CASSEEAYNEQFF.

The rearrangement links TRBV4-1 to TRBJ2-1; TRBD1 aligns across 8 bases. V trimming: 0 bases; J trimming: 15 bases; junction bases outside the gene matches: 7. CDR1 is MGHRA and CDR2 is YSYEKL in the germline V gene. The CDR3 length is 13 residues. CDR3 in DNA: TGCGCCAGCAGCCAAGACCTATTGGGGACAGGGTTCTTC. Translating gives CASSQDLLGTGFF.

The chain employs TRBV28 and TRBJ1-2; 7 bases match TRBD1. V shed 1 base and J 5 bases; nucleotides not matched to a gene: 7. The germline V gene has CDR1 MDHEN and CDR2 SYDVKM. The CDR3 is 15 residues long. The CDR3 sequence is CASSLSGDSPYGYTF. The CDR3 DNA follows: TGTGCCAGCAGTTTATCAGGGGACAGTCCTTATGGCTACACCTTC.

The genes are TRBV11-3 and TRBJ2-3, with D maybe TRBD2 (5 bases). Germline V CDR1 and CDR2: SGHNT, YENEEA. Deletions cut 5 bases from V and 4 bases from J, with 16 bases between. This CDR3 contains 15 residues. Here the CDR3 reads CASSPLGFGADTQYF. The CDR3 DNA follows: TGTGCCAGCAGCCCACTAGGCTTCGGGGCAGATACGCAGTATTTT.

This clone occurred a few times. The rearrangement uses TRBV5-6 and TRBJ2-3, with D tentatively TRBD1 (6 bases). CDR1 is SGHDT, CDR2 YYEEEE, per germline. This CDR3 contains 14 residues. V was shortened by 4 bases and J by 2 bases, with 11 bases between the two germline ends. Here the CDR3 DNA reads TGTGCCAGCAGCACACAGGGAACCACAGATACGCAGTATTTT. It yields the protein CASSTQGTTDTQYF.

This clone came up a few times. The chain couples TRBV4-2 to TRBJ2-1; tentatively, D is TRBD2 (7 bases). V was trimmed by 7 bases and J by 5 bases, leaving 18 bases between them. CDR3 length equals 15 residues. The germline V gene has CDR1 LGHNA and CDR2 YNFKEQ. This CDR3 is CASNLLSGDNNEQFF. CDR3 bases: TGTGCCAGCAACCTTCTCAGCGGGGACAACAATGAGCAGTTCTTC.

The chain carries TRBV27 and TRBJ1-6, with 8 positions matching TRBD1. CDR1 MNHEY and CDR2 SMNVEV come from the germline V gene (reference sequence). CDR3 length equals 17 residues. J was trimmed by 0 bases and V by 6 bases; bases with no gene match: 7. Here the CDR3 reads CASSTTGAHSYNSPLHF. The CDR3 region has the DNA TGTGCCAGCAGCACGACAGGGGCCCACTCCTATAATTCACCCCTCCACTTT.

The chain uses TRBV19 and TRBJ2-4; D might be TRBD1 (6 bases). V lost 8 bases, J lost 2 bases, and 13 bases lay in between. There are 14 residues in the CDR3. The germline V gene has CDR1 LNHDA and CDR2 SQIVND (reference sequence). CDR3 sequence reads: CASSDSMTKNIQYF. In DNA, the CDR3 is TGTGCCAGTTCGGACAGTATGACCAAAAACATTCAGTACTTC. Full variable domain (missing parts from reference TRBV19 and TRBJ2-4): DGGITQSPKYLFRKEGQNVTLSCEQNLNHDAMYWYRQDPGQGLRLIYYSQIVNDFQKGDIAEGYSVSREKKESFPLTVTSAQKNPTAFYLCASSDSMTKNIQYFGAGTRLSVL.

V gene TRBV19 combines with J gene TRBJ1-6; D remains unclear. From germline, CDR1 is LNHDA and CDR2 SQIVND (reference sequence). Deletions cut 7 bases from V and 6 bases from J, with 16 bases between. This CDR3 has 15 residues. CDR3 nucleotide sequence: TGTGCCAGTACCCTTTCCGGGTTTTCTAATTCACCCCTCCACTTT. Encoded protein: CASTLSGFSNSPLHF.

The rearrangement links TRBV19 to TRBJ2-5; 15 bases agree with TRBD2. This CDR3 region has 15 residues. Germline V lookup: CDR1 LNHDA, CDR2 SQIVND (reference sequence). The V segment lost 8 bases and the J segment 5 bases; nucleotides outside the gene matches: 6. CDR3 coding DNA: TGTGCCAGTCGGACTAGCGGGGGGGCCACGGAGACCCAGTACTTC. The encoded protein is CASRTSGGATETQYF.

The CDR3: CASSPLRDKEETQYF. CDR3 bases: TGTGCCAGCAGCCCTCTCCGGGACAAAGAAGAGACCCAGTACTTC. V gene TRBV7-2 combines with J gene TRBJ2-5; TRBD1 is a possible D gene (6 bases). The CDR3 runs 15 residues. Trimming removed 5 bases from V and 3 bases from J, with 16 bases in between. CDR1 and CDR2 (germline): SGHTA, FQGNSA.

Of note for this clone: As the CDR3 is not closed by the conserved phenylalanine or tryptophan, this likely results from a read error. This sequence joins TRBV19 and TRBJ1-2; D remains ambiguous. This CDR3 region has 15 residues. CDR1 and CDR2 from the germline V gene are LNHDA and SQIVND (reference sequence). V was cut by 6 bases and J by 1 base, with 15 bases left in between. As DNA, the CDR3 is TGTGCCAGTAGCAGGAGGGTCCGGGGTAACTATGGCTACACCCTC. Its translation is CASSRRVRGNYGYTL.

The rearrangement joins TRBV25-1 to TRBJ2-3, with 8 bases identical to TRBD2. J lost 7 bases, V lost 7 bases, and 13 bases had no gene match. Per germline, CDR1 MGHDK and CDR2 SYGVNS. The CDR3 sequence is 15 residues long. CDR3 sequence reads: CASTQLAGGRYTQYF. DNA for the CDR3: TGTGCCAGCACTCAGTTGGCGGGGGGCCGGTATACGCAGTATTTT. The full variable domain, in which reference TRBV25-1 and TRBJ2-3 provide the parts outside the CDR3, is EADIYQTPRYLVIGTGKKITLECSQTMGHDKMYWYQQDPGMELHLIHYSYGVNSTEKGDLSSESTVSRIRTEHFPLTLESARPSHTSQYLCASTQLAGGRYTQYFGPGTRLTVL.

With respect to this clone: The same CDR3 arises from other DNA sequences in this sample as well. This chain links TRBV6-5 with TRBJ1-1, with a possible D match to TRBD1 (6 bases). There are 15 residues in the CDR3. Trimming took off 7 bases at V and 7 bases at J, with 22 bases between the two ends. CDR1 and CDR2 from the germline V gene are MNHEY and SVGAGI. DNA of the CDR3: TGTGCCAGCACTCAACAGGGCGGGGGGGATGGTGAAGCTTTCTTT. As protein: CASTQQGGGDGEAFF.

The CDR3 sequence is CASSLGVYETTDTQYF. Here the CDR3 DNA reads TGTGCCAGCAGCTTGGGAGTTTATGAAACCACAGATACGCAGTATTTT. The chain joins TRBV5-5 to TRBJ2-3; no definite D call. The germline V and J ends were trimmed by 0 bases and 2 bases, with 13 bases remaining between them. Germline-derived CDR1 and CDR2 are SGHKS and YYEKEE (reference sequence). This CDR3 has 16 amino acids.

The V call is TRBV11-3, the J call TRBJ2-6; 8 positions match TRBD1. The CDR3 consists of 16 residues. Germline-derived CDR1 and CDR2 are SGHNT and YENEEA. V lost 5 bases and J lost 15; bases outside the gene matches: 18. CDR3 DNA: TGTGCCAGCAGCAACCGACAGGGGCCAACGTCGGGTGGCCTGACTTTC. It is translated as CASSNRQGPTSGGLTF.

This sequence joins TRBV27 and TRBJ1-4; 9 bases are shared with TRBD1. J was trimmed by 0 bases and V by 6 bases; bases with no gene match: 11. CDR1 and CDR2 (germline): MNHEY, SMNVEV (reference sequence). This CDR3 contains 18 residues. The CDR3 spells CASSYMPGQGTTNEKLFF. The CDR3 DNA is TGTGCCAGCAGCTACATGCCGGGACAGGGAACAACTAATGAAAAACTGTTTTTT.